One T cell receptor (beta chain) is described in this entry. This CDR3 comprises 15 residues. Germline trimming cut 1 base from V and 4 bases from J; bases unmatched to any gene: 7. Germline loops: CDR1 GTSNPN, CDR2 SVGIG (reference sequence). This specimen belongs to a study of blood T cell repertoires in COVID-19. About the research overall: Samples came from the United States, Italy and Spain, spanning acute and convalescent COVID-19. T cells, B-cell-depleted T cells, or PBMCs supplied cDNA or gDNA.

Per the study methods: Reference gene primer amplification in the assay estimated nucleated cell counts. The method was immunoSEQ multiplex PCR; TCRdb's version includes in-frame clones alone and lacks a portion of them. The DNA was the basis for D and trimming; V, J and clone size are from that table. The sample shows around 150,000 clones, roughly 79% of them seen only once. The V call is TRBV30, the J call TRBJ2-1; TRBD2 agrees at 7 bases. This receptor was taken from a woman of 80 years or more with acute or convalescent COVID-19. The sample was peripheral blood. DNA for the CDR3: TGTGCCTGGAGTGACGCTAGCGGAACGTACAATGAGCAGTTCTTC. Translation: CAWSDASGTYNEQFF.